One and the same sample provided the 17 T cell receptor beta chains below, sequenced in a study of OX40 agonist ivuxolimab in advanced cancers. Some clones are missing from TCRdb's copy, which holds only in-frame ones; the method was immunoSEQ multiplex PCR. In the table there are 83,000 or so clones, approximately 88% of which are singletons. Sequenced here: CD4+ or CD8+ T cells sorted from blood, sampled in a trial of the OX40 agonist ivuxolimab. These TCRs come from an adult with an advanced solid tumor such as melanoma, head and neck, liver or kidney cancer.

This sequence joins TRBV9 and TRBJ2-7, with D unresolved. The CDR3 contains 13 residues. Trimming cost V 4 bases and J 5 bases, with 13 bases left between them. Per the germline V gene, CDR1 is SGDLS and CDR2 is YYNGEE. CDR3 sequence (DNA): TGTGCCAGCAGCCCCAGGCACGGCGACGAGCAGTACTTC. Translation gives CASSPRHGDEQYF.

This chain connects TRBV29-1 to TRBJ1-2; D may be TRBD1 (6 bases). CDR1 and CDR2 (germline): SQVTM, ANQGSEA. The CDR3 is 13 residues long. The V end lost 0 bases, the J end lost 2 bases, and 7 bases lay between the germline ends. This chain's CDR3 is CSVEDGTNYGYTF. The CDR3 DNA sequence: TGCAGCGTTGAAGACGGGACAAACTATGGCTACACCTTC.

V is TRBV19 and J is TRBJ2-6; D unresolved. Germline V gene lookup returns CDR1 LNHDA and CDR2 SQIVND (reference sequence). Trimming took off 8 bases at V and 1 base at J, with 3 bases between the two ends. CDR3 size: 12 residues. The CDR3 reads CASESGANVLTF. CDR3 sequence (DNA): TGTGCCAGTGAGTCTGGGGCCAACGTCCTGACTTTC.

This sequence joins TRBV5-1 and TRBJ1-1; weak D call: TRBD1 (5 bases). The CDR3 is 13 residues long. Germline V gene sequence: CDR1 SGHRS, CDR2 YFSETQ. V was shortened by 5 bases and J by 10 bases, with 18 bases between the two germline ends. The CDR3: CASSLPGTSGAFF. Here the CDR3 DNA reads TGCGCCAGCAGTCTGCCCGGGACTTCTGGAGCTTTCTTT.

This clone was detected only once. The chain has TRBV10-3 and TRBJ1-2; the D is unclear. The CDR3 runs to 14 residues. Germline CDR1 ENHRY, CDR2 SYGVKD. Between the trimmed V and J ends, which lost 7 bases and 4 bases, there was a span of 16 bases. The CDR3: CAITTGRESYGYTF. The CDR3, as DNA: TGTGCCATCACAACTGGACGGGAGTCCTATGGCTACACCTTC.

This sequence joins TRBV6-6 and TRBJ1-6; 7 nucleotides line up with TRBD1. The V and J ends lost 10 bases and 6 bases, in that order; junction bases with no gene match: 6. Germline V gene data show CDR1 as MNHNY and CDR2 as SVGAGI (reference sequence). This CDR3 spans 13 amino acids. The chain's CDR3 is CAIRGQINSPLHF. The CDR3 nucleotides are TGTGCCATCCGGGGACAGATTAATTCACCCCTCCACTTT.

In nucleotides, the CDR3 is TGTGCCAGTTCCCGGGACAGGGGGTATGGCTACACCTTC. It specifies CASSRDRGYGYTF. The chain couples TRBV6-5 to TRBJ1-2; 11 bases align to TRBD1. Trimming took 9 bases from V and 5 from J; bases not matched to a gene: 5. Looked up from germline, CDR1 is MNHEY and CDR2 is SVGAGI. The CDR3 is 13 amino acids.

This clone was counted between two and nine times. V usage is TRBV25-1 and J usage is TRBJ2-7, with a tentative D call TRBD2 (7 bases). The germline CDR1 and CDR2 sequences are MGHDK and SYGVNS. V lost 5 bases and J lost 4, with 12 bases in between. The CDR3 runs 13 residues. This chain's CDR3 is CASSRGEGYEQYF. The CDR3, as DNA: TGTGCCAGCAGTAGGGGGGAGGGATACGAGCAGTACTTC.

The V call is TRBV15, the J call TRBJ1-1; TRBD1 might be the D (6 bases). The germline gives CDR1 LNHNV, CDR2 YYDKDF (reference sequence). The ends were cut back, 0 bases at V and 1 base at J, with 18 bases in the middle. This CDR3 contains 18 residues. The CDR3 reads CATSREPGAVLGNTEAFF. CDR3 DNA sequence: TGTGCCACCAGCAGAGAACCAGGGGCCGTATTGGGGAACACTGAAGCTTTCTTT.

The CDR3 reads CASSRQGAGMNTEAFF. The CDR3 region has the DNA TGTGCCAGCTCAAGACAGGGTGCGGGAATGAACACTGAAGCTTTCTTT. This sequence joins TRBV18 and TRBJ1-1, with 7 bases identical to TRBD1. J was trimmed by 0 bases and V by 5 bases; bases with no gene match: 9. This CDR3 has 16 residues. Germline V gene sequence: CDR1 KGHSH, CDR2 LQKENI. The entire variable domain, with the rest obtained from reference TRBV18 and TRBJ1-1, is as follows: NAGVMQNPRHLVRRRGQEARLRCSPMKGHSHVYWYRQLPEEGLKFMVYLQKENIIDESGMPKERFSAEFPKEGPSILRIQQVVRGDSAAYFCASSRQGAGMNTEAFFGQGTRLTVV.

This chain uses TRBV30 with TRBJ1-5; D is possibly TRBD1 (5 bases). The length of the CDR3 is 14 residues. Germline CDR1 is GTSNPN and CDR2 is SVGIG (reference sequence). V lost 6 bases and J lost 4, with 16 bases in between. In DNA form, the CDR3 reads TGTGCCTGTTCTTACGGGACTTTTAATCAGCCCCAGCATTTT. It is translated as CACSYGTFNQPQHF. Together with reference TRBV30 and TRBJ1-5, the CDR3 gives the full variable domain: SQTIHQWPATLVQPVGSPLSLECTVEGTSNPNLYWYRQAAGRGLQLLFYSVGIGQISSEVPQNLSASRPQDRQFILSSKKLLLSDSGFYLCACSYGTFNQPQHFGDGTRLSIL.

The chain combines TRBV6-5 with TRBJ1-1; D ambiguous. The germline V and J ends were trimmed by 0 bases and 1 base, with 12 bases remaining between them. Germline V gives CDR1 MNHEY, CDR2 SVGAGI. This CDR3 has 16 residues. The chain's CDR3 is CASSYSIAWGNTEAFF. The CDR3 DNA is TGTGCCAGCAGTTACTCGATCGCCTGGGGGAACACTGAAGCTTTCTTT.

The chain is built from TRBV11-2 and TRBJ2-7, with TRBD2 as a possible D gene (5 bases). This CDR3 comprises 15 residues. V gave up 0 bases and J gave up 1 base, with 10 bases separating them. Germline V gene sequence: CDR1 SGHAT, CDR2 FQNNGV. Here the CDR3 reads CASSLDGGYSYEQYF. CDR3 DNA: TGTGCCAGCAGCTTAGACGGAGGCTATTCCTACGAGCAGTACTTC.

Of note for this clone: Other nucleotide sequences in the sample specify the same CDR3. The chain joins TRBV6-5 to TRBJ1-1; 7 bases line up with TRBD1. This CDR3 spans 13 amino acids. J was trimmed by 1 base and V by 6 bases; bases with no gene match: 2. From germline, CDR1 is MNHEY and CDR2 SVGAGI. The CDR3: CASSRQGNTEAFF. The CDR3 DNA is TGTGCCAGCAGCCGACAGGGGAACACTGAAGCTTTCTTT.

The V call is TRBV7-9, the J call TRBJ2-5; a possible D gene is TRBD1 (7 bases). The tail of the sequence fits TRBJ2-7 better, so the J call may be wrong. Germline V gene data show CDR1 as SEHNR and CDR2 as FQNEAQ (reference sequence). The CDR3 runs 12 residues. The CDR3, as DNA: TGTGCCGGGGGGACAGACTTTTACGAGCAGTACTTC. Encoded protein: CAGGTDFYEQYF.

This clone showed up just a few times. The CDR3 DNA reads as TGTGCCAGCTCACAGGGACAGAGCAATCAGCCCCAGCATTTT. Residues: CASSQGQSNQPQHF. The chain combines TRBV18 with TRBJ1-5; 7 bases match TRBD1. Germline V CDR1 and CDR2: KGHSH, LQKENI. V lost 4 bases and J lost 1; bases outside the gene matches: 1. This CDR3 spans 14 amino acids.

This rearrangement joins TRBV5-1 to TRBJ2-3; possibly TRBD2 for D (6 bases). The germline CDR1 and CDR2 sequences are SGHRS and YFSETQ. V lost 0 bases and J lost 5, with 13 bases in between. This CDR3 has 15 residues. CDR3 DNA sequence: TGCGCCAGCAGCTTGGGACGGGAGAGGGAAGATACGCAGTATTTT. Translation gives CASSLGREREDTQYF. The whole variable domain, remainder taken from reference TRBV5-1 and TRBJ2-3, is KAGVTQTPRYLIKTRGQQVTLSCSPISGHRSVSWYQQTPGQGLQFLFEYFSETQRNKGNFPGRFSGRQFSNSRSEMNVSTLELGDSALYLCASSLGREREDTQYFGPGTRLTVL.